Below, one T cell receptor (beta chain) is given with its context. The antigen remains unidentified. This sample is drawn from a study of immune cell composition in non-small cell lung cancer. Study outcomes and limitations: Dominant in vivo tumour-associated clones were not shown to share tumour-reactive sequences. Tumour-associated clones >0.5% occurred in 25% to 35% of adenocarcinomas, about three quarters of squamous.

Normal lung was taken at the farthest possible site, at least 3 cm from tumour. The repertoire was sequenced with immunoSEQ multiplex PCR; TCRdb's copy has only in-frame clones and lacks some. The table shows roughly 15,000 clones, with 77% occurring only once. This CDR3 is built from 14 residues. Trimming took 4 bases from V and 5 from J; bases not matched to a gene: 7. Germline assignment: CDR1 SGDLS and CDR2 YYNGEE. In addition, the sample was reused for a study of CD4 T cells in lung cancer. That investigation notes: Donors, mostly former smokers, were 60 to 69 at blood donation.

This sequence originates from a human donor with non-small cell lung cancer. The V call is TRBV9, the J call TRBJ2-7; 9 nucleotides align to TRBD1. Material: non-adjacent lung tissue. The CDR3 sequence is CASSPRTGDNEQYF. In nucleotides, the CDR3 is TGTGCCAGCAGCCCCCGGACAGGGGACAACGAGCAGTACTTC.